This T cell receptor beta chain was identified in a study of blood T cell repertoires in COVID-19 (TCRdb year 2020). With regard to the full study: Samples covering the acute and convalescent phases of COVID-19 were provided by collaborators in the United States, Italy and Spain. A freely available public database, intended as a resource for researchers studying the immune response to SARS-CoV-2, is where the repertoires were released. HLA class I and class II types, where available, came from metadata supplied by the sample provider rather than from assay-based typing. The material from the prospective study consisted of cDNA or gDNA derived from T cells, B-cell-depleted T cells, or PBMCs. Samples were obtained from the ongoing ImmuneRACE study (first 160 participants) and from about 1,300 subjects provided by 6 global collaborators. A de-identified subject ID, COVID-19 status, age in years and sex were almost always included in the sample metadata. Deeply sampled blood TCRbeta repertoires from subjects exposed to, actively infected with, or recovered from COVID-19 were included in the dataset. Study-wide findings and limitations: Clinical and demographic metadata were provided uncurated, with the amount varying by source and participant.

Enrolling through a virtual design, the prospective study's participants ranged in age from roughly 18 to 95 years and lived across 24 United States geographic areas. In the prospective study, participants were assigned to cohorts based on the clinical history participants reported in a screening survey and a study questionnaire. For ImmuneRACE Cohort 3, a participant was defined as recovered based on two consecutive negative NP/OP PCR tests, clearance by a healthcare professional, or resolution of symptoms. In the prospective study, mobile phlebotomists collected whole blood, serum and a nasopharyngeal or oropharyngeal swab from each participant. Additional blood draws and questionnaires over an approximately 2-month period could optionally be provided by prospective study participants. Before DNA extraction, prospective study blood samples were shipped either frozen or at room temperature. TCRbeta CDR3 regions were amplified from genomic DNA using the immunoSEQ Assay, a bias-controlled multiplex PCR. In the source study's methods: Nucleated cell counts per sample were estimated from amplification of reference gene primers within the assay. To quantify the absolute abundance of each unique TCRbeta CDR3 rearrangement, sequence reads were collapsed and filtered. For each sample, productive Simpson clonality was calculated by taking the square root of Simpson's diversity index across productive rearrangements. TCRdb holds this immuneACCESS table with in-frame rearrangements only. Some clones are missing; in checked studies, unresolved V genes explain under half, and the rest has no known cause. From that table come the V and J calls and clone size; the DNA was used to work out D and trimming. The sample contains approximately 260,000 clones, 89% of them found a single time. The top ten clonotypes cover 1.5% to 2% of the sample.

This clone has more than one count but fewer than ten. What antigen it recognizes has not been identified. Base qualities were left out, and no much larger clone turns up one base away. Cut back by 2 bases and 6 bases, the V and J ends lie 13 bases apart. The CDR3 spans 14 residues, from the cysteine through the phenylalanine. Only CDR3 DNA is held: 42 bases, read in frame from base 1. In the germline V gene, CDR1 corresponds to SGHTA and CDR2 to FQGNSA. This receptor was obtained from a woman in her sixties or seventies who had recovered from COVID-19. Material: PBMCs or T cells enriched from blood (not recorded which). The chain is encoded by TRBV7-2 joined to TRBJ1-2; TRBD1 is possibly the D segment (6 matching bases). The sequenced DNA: TGTGCCAGCAGCTTACAGGGGTATAAGGATGGCTACACCTTC. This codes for CASSLQGYKDGYTF.